Following are 30 T cell receptor beta chains from one sample sequenced in a study of T cell changes during pregnancy in multiple sclerosis. Sequenced by immunoSEQ multiplex PCR; TCRdb stores in-frame clones only, minus some. The table lists over 50,000 clones, around nine tenths of them singletons. Sequencing input: peripheral blood from another person, used as feeder cells. The receptors shown here come from a human donor whose cells served as feeder cells for cultures in a pregnancy study.

The chain is built from TRBV27 and TRBJ2-7; 10 bases align to TRBD1. The CDR3 sequence is 16 residues long. Germline-derived CDR1 and CDR2 are MNHEY and SMNVEV (reference sequence). J gave up 0 bases and V 6 bases, and 8 bases lay outside the gene matches. CDR3: CASSARDRGPSYEQYF. CDR3 DNA: TGTGCCAGCAGCGCAAGGGACAGGGGACCCTCCTACGAGCAGTACTTC.

The genes are TRBV9 and TRBJ2-3, with D unresolved. CDR1 SGDLS and CDR2 YYNGEE come from the germline V gene. V lost 4 bases and J 4 bases, leaving 19 bases between the germline ends. This CDR3 comprises 16 residues. CDR3 region: CASSPGGPPGADTQYF. CDR3 bases: TGTGCCAGCAGCCCGGGCGGACCCCCTGGGGCAGATACGCAGTATTTT.

The chain carries TRBV7-3 and TRBJ1-2, with unresolved D. Germline V gene data show CDR1 as SGHTA and CDR2 as FQGTGA. V lost 1 base and J 3 bases, leaving 9 bases between the germline ends. The CDR3 sequence is 14 residues long. The CDR3 region is CASSLRAGDYGYTF. In nucleotides, the CDR3 is TGTGCCAGCAGCTTAAGGGCTGGAGACTATGGCTACACCTTC. Based on the CDR3 plus reference TRBV7-3 and TRBJ1-2, the full variable domain is GAGVSQTPSNKVTEKGKYVELRCDPISGHTALYWYRQSLGQGPEFLIYFQGTGAADDSGLPNDRFFAVRPEGSVSTLKIQRTERGDSAVYLCASSLRAGDYGYTFGSGTRLTVV.

The chain has TRBV30 and TRBJ2-1; 7 bases are shared with TRBD2. The CDR3 is 15 amino acids. The V gene end was trimmed by 0 bases and the J gene end by 4 bases; junction bases not matched to a gene: 6. The germline CDR1 and CDR2 sequences are GTSNPN and SVGIG (reference sequence). In nucleotides, the CDR3 is TGTGCCTGGAGTGTACGGACTAGACTTTACAATGAGCAGTTCTTC. Its protein is CAWSVRTRLYNEQFF.

The genes are TRBV30 and TRBJ1-1; D is perhaps TRBD1 (6 bases). This CDR3 is 14 amino acids long. Trimming removed 4 bases at V and 0 bases at J, with 12 bases between. Germline CDR1 and CDR2: GTSNPN and SVGIG (reference sequence). DNA of the CDR3: TGTGCCTGGACTCCCGGGGGCTTGAACACTGAAGCTTTCTTT. This gives the protein CAWTPGGLNTEAFF.

The gene calls are TRBV27 and TRBJ1-1, with D unresolved. Germline V gives CDR1 MNHEY, CDR2 SMNVEV (reference sequence). CDR3 length: 17 residues. V lost 1 base and J lost 1, with 16 bases in between. The CDR3: CASSLYGLRASNTEAFF. The CDR3 DNA sequence: TGTGCCAGCAGTTTATACGGCCTACGGGCCTCGAACACTGAAGCTTTCTTT.

The chain carries TRBV11-2 and TRBJ2-7, with D hard to call. CDR3 size: 14 residues. Per the germline V gene, CDR1 is SGHAT and CDR2 is FQNNGV. V dropped 4 bases and J dropped 0 bases, with 10 bases sitting between them. CDR3 nucleotides: TGTGCCAGCAGCTATAGGCTTGGCTCCTACGAGCAGTACTTC. It translates to CASSYRLGSYEQYF.

The chain links TRBV9 to TRBJ1-3; D unclear. The germline V and J ends were trimmed by 0 bases and 0 bases, with 10 bases remaining between them. The CDR3 is 16 amino acids. Per germline, CDR1 SGDLS and CDR2 YYNGEE. CDR3 nucleotide sequence: TGTGCCAGCAGCGTAGACGGCAGGTCCTCTGGAAACACCATATATTTT. It translates to CASSVDGRSSGNTIYF.

Only one count was recorded for this clone. This rearrangement joins TRBV7-2 to TRBJ2-3; D gene uncertain. CDR3 length equals 13 residues. The germline V gene encodes CDR1 SGHTA and CDR2 FQGNSA. V was cut by 5 bases and J by 6 bases, with 12 bases left in between. The CDR3 DNA follows: TGTGCCAGCAGCGTAGTGGCCGGGGATACGCAGTATTTT. Protein product: CASSVVAGDTQYF. Using reference TRBV7-2 and TRBJ2-3 for the parts outside the CDR3, the full variable domain is GAGVSQSPSNKVTEKGKDVELRCDPISGHTALYWYRQSLGQGLEFLIYFQGNSAPDKSGLPSDRFSAERTGGSVSTLTIQRTQQEDSAVYLCASSVVAGDTQYFGPGTRLTVL.

V usage is TRBV4-3 and J usage is TRBJ2-3; D gene ambiguous. CDR1 and CDR2 from the germline V gene are LGHNA and YSLEER. Trimming took off 0 bases at V and 6 bases at J, with 13 bases between the two ends. The CDR3 runs 15 residues. The CDR3 here is CASSQESEPTDTQYF. DNA of the CDR3: TGCGCCAGCAGCCAAGAGTCGGAACCGACTGATACGCAGTATTTT.

This clone was picked up one time. CDR3 loop: CASSQEPSPGDIQYF. CDR3 nucleotide sequence: TGCGCCAGCAGCCAAGAACCCTCTCCGGGTGACATTCAGTACTTC. The chain joins TRBV5-1 to TRBJ2-4; no clear D. Germline CDR1 SGHRS, CDR2 YFSETQ. The CDR3 is 15 residues long. Between the trimmed V and J ends, which lost 4 bases and 8 bases, there was a span of 19 bases.

This chain joins TRBV15 and TRBJ1-3; TRBD1 might be the D (5 bases). The germline V and J ends were trimmed by 0 bases and 4 bases, with 10 bases remaining between them. The germline CDR1 and CDR2 sequences are LNHNV and YYDKDF (reference sequence). The CDR3 has 15 residues. Here the CDR3 reads CATSRDPTAGNTIYF. The CDR3 DNA sequence: TGTGCCACCAGCAGAGACCCGACAGCCGGAAACACCATATATTTT.

Note on this clone: One junction end disagrees with the germline gene, perhaps due to a read error. The chain links TRBV7-7 to TRBJ2-5; TRBD1 matches at 9 bases. CDR3 size: 14 residues. Per germline, CDR1 SSHAT and CDR2 FNYEAQ (reference sequence). CDR3 nucleotides: TGTGCTAGCAGCCACGGACAGGGGCAAGAGACCCAGTACTTC. This codes for CASSHGQGQETQYF.

The V call is TRBV19, the J call TRBJ1-5; D is unclear. CDR3 length: 16 residues. Germline V gene sequence: CDR1 LNHDA, CDR2 SQIVND (reference sequence). The V gene lost 4 bases and the J gene lost 3 bases, with 16 bases spanning the gap. In DNA form, the CDR3 reads TGTGCCAGTAGTACTCTCGTGGACGGAATCAATCAGCCCCAGCATTTT. This codes for CASSTLVDGINQPQHF.

The J gene is TRBJ1-5, the V gene TRBV19; tentative D call: TRBD1 (5 bases). The germline V gene has CDR1 LNHDA and CDR2 SQIVND (reference sequence). Trimming took 6 bases from V and 2 from J, leaving 14 bases between them. The CDR3 spans 15 residues. As DNA, the CDR3 is TGTGCCAGTAGCCAGGGAGGGTTGGGCAATCAGCCCCAGCATTTT. Amino acids: CASSQGGLGNQPQHF.

This clone has a single count. The chain recombines TRBV19 with TRBJ2-1, with 7 bases lining up with TRBD1. The CDR3 loop spans 16 amino acids. Per germline, CDR1 LNHDA and CDR2 SQIVND (reference sequence). V lost 3 bases, J lost 2 bases, and 7 bases stayed unmatched. CDR3: CASSITAGTAYNEQFF. CDR3 nucleotides: TGTGCCAGTAGTATTACCGCCGGGACAGCCTACAATGAGCAGTTCTTC.

The chain couples TRBV18 to TRBJ1-2; 7 bases line up with TRBD1. This CDR3 has 13 residues. Trimming removed 6 bases from V and 5 bases from J; junction bases left unmatched: 6. Germline CDR1 reads KGHSH; CDR2 reads LQKENI. Written as DNA, the CDR3 is TGTGCCAGCTCGGCCGGGACAGCTTATGGCTACACCTTC. It specifies CASSAGTAYGYTF.

The chain couples TRBV7-9 to TRBJ1-2; no clear D. With 1 base removed from V and 3 bases from J, the gap between germline ends came to 12 bases. Germline-derived CDR1 and CDR2 are SEHNR and FQNEAQ (reference sequence). The CDR3 has 15 amino acids. The CDR3 spells CASSLGLGRDYGYTF. CDR3 sequence (DNA): TGTGCCAGCAGCTTAGGGTTAGGCCGAGACTATGGCTACACCTTC.

This sequence joins TRBV19 and TRBJ1-5, with unresolved D. CDR3 length: 14 amino acids. Trimming pared 7 bases from V and 5 bases from J, leaving 15 bases between. Germline V lookup: CDR1 LNHDA, CDR2 SQIVND (reference sequence). The DNA of the CDR3 is TGTGCCAGTAACCCCGCCGGGTGGCATCAGCCCCAGCATTTT. Its protein product is CASNPAGWHQPQHF.

About this clone: One end of the junction fails to match germline, which may point to a read error. V gene TRBV2 combines with J gene TRBJ1-6, with D maybe TRBD1 (5 bases). The CDR3 covers 12 residues. Looked up from germline, CDR1 is SNHLY and CDR2 is FYNNEI. DNA for the CDR3: TGCCCACCCCGGGACCACAATTCACCCCTCCACTTT. Its protein product is CPPRDHNSPLHF.

The chain combines TRBV11-2 with TRBJ2-2; 7 nucleotides align to TRBD2. The germline CDR1 and CDR2 sequences are SGHAT and FQNNGV. This CDR3 is 13 amino acids long. After removal of 8 bases from V and 5 bases from J, the junction contained 5 bases not matched to a gene. The CDR3 loop reads CASVAGRTGELFF. The CDR3 DNA sequence: TGTGCCAGCGTCGCCGGGAGGACCGGGGAGCTGTTTTTT.

The chain has TRBV18 and TRBJ2-2; 8 bases agree with TRBD2. The CDR3 is 16 amino acids. V shed 2 bases, J shed 6 bases, and the junction held 8 bases outside the gene matches. Germline CDR1 and CDR2: KGHSH and LQKENI. The CDR3 region is CASSPTLSGSSGELFF. The CDR3 coding sequence is TGTGCCAGCTCACCAACATTGAGCGGGAGTTCCGGGGAGCTGTTTTTT.

The J gene is TRBJ2-7, the V gene TRBV5-4; 8 bases match TRBD2. The CDR3 is 14 amino acids. The ends lost 2 bases at V and 1 base at J; junction bases unmatched: 2. Germline loops: CDR1 SGHNT, CDR2 YYREEE (reference sequence). Here the CDR3 reads CASSFTSGSYEQYF. As DNA, the CDR3 is TGTGCCAGCAGCTTTACTAGCGGTTCCTACGAGCAGTACTTC.

The chain couples TRBV4-2 to TRBJ2-3, with 9 bases matching TRBD2. V lost 3 bases, J lost 5 bases, and 6 bases stayed unmatched. The CDR3 sequence is 15 residues long. The germline gives CDR1 LGHNA, CDR2 YNFKEQ. CDR3 sequence: CASSHKAGGGDTQYF. Here the CDR3 DNA reads TGTGCCAGCAGCCACAAAGCGGGGGGAGGAGATACGCAGTATTTT.

The rearrangement joins TRBV30 to TRBJ1-5; 7 bases fit TRBD1. There are 15 residues in the CDR3. Germline assignment: CDR1 GTSNPN and CDR2 SVGIG (reference sequence). J gave up 4 bases and V 2 bases, and 8 bases lay outside the gene matches. The CDR3 nucleotides read TGTGCCTGGAGTAACCCCGGACAGGAGAATCAGCCCCAGCATTTT. Amino acids: CAWSNPGQENQPQHF. Complete variable domain (other parts from reference TRBV30 and TRBJ1-5): SQTIHQWPATLVQPVGSPLSLECTVEGTSNPNLYWYRQAAGRGLQLLFYSVGIGQISSEVPQNLSASRPQDRQFILSSKKLLLSDSGFYLCAWSNPGQENQPQHFGDGTRLSIL.

The rearrangement joins TRBV11-2 to TRBJ2-5; TRBD1 might be the D (6 bases). Trimming shortened V by 1 base and J by 2 bases, and 11 bases separated the two germline ends. Per the germline V gene, CDR1 is SGHAT and CDR2 is FQNNGV. This CDR3 has 15 amino acids. In nucleotides, the CDR3 is TGTGCCAGCAGCTTAGTTGAAAGGGGGCAAGAGACCCAGTACTTC. This translates into CASSLVERGQETQYF.

The chain recombines TRBV6-1 with TRBJ2-7, with TRBD1 as a possible D gene (6 bases). Germline V CDR1 and CDR2: MNHNS, SASEGT. This CDR3 comprises 14 residues. Trimming cost V 1 base and J 3 bases, with 10 bases left between them. The CDR3: CASSEDRRGYEQYF. The CDR3 DNA follows: TGTGCCAGCAGTGAAGATCGCAGGGGCTACGAGCAGTACTTC.

This clone occurred once. This sequence joins TRBV28 and TRBJ2-1, with 7 nucleotides matching TRBD2. V lost 6 bases to trimming and J lost 4 bases; unmatched junction nucleotides: 6. Germline V gives CDR1 MDHEN, CDR2 SYDVKM. CDR3 length: 14 amino acids. The CDR3 DNA reads as TGTGCCAGCAGCCCCGGGACTACGTACAATGAGCAGTTCTTC. Its protein product is CASSPGTTYNEQFF.

V and J are TRBV5-1 and TRBJ2-5, with D perhaps matching TRBD1 or TRBD2 (6 bases each). The germline V and J ends were trimmed by 4 bases and 3 bases, with 13 bases remaining between them. This CDR3 is built from 14 residues. In germline, CDR1 is SGHRS, CDR2 YFSETQ. CDR3 DNA: TGCGCCAGCAGCGGAGGGACATCCGAAGAGACCCAGTACTTC. Its protein product is CASSGGTSEETQYF.

This rearrangement joins TRBV2 to TRBJ2-1; D assignment may be TRBD1 or TRBD2 (7 bases each). The CDR3 has 13 residues. Trimming pared 5 bases from V and 8 bases from J, leaving 13 bases between. Germline CDR1 and CDR2: SNHLY and FYNNEI. As DNA, the CDR3 is TGTGCCAGCAGTAAACAGGGGAGGGATGAGCAGTTCTTC. Protein: CASSKQGRDEQFF.